These 20 T cell receptor beta chains came from one sample sequenced in a study of PD-1 blockade in mismatch repair-deficient tumors. Assay used: immunoSEQ multiplex PCR; TCRdb lists only in-frame clones, some missing. The table has more than 40,000 clones, more than 65% seen once. This specimen was peripheral blood, taken more than 19 weeks after starting pembrolizumab. These receptor sequences come from an adult with mismatch repair-deficient cancer.

The gene calls are TRBV9 and TRBJ2-1; D may match TRBD1 or TRBD2 (6 bases each). This CDR3 is built from 14 residues. Germline loops: CDR1 SGDLS, CDR2 YYNGEE. The V gene lost 3 bases and the J gene lost 1 base, with 8 bases spanning the gap. CDR3 protein: CASSEGGSYNEQFF. The CDR3 nucleotides are TGTGCCAGCAGCGAAGGGGGGTCCTACAATGAGCAGTTCTTC. Drawing the rest from reference TRBV9 and TRBJ2-1, the complete variable domain is DSGVTQTPKHLITATGQRVTLRCSPRSGDLSVYWYQQSLDQGLQFLIQYYNGEERAKGNILERFSAQQFPDLHSELNLSSLELGDSALYFCASSEGGSYNEQFFGPGTRLTVL.

The V call is TRBV7-3, the J call TRBJ2-1; TRBD2 aligns across 9 bases. V shed 4 bases and J 9 bases; nucleotides not matched to a gene: 13. The CDR3 extends over 16 amino acids. CDR1 is SGHTA, CDR2 FQGTGA, per germline. CDR3 sequence (DNA): TGTGCCAGCAGCTCCTCCGGCGGGAGGGCCCTCGGTGAGCAGTTCTTC. Its protein is CASSSSGGRALGEQFF.

The chain links TRBV9 to TRBJ2-4, with D possibly called TRBD1 or TRBD2 (5 bases each). V lost 0 bases and J lost 8, with 27 bases in between. CDR3 size: 19 residues. Germline CDR1 is SGDLS and CDR2 is YYNGEE. CDR3 in amino acids: CASSVGARKGEKGVDIQYF. CDR3 in DNA: TGTGCCAGCAGCGTAGGCGCCAGGAAGGGAGAAAAAGGGGTGGACATTCAGTACTTC.

This chain uses TRBV6-5 with TRBJ2-2, with D perhaps given as TRBD1 or TRBD2 (5 bases each). Germline assignment: CDR1 MNHEY and CDR2 SVGAGI. The CDR3 covers 14 residues. Trimming cost V 7 bases and J 5 bases, with 14 bases left between them. This CDR3 reads CASTREWGTGELFF. The DNA of the CDR3 is TGTGCCAGCACCAGGGAGTGGGGAACCGGGGAGCTGTTTTTT.

The V and J genes are TRBV13 and TRBJ2-3, with D perhaps matching TRBD1 or TRBD2 (5 bases each). Germline V gives CDR1 PRHDT, CDR2 FYEKMQ (reference sequence). The CDR3 covers 14 residues. Trimming stripped 4 bases from V and 6 bases from J, with 14 bases between. Here the CDR3 DNA reads TGTGCCAGCAGCTCGGGACGGTCAGTTGATACGCAGTATTTT. Translation gives CASSSGRSVDTQYF.

The chain employs TRBV11-3 and TRBJ2-7, with a tentative D call TRBD2 (6 bases). The CDR3 has 16 amino acids. V lost 4 bases, J lost 3 bases, and 19 bases lay in between. Germline lookup yields CDR1 SGHNT and CDR2 YENEEA. CDR3 in amino acids: CASSSYPGTSSYEQYF. The CDR3 nucleotides are TGTGCCAGCAGCTCCTACCCCGGCACTAGCAGCTACGAGCAGTACTTC.

The chain has TRBV11-2 and TRBJ2-2; unclear D gene. Germline CDR1 SGHAT, CDR2 FQNNGV. Trimming shortened V by 5 bases and J by 4 bases, and 8 bases separated the two germline ends. This CDR3 is built from 13 residues. The CDR3 DNA reads TGTGCCAGCAGCCCAGGTTTCACCGGGGAGCTGTTTTTT. It yields the protein CASSPGFTGELFF.

In nucleotides, the CDR3 is TGTGCCAGCAGCTTGTCCGGGACCGTCAATGAGCAGTTCTTC. As protein: CASSLSGTVNEQFF. The J gene is TRBJ2-1, the V gene TRBV7-2; D may correspond to TRBD1 or TRBD2 (5 bases each). V gave up 3 bases and J gave up 6 bases, with 12 bases separating them. The germline V gene encodes CDR1 SGHTA and CDR2 FQGNSA. CDR3 size: 14 residues. Looking up the rest from reference TRBV7-2 and TRBJ2-1 gives the full variable domain: GAGVSQSPSNKVTEKGKDVELRCDPISGHTALYWYRQSLGQGLEFLIYFQGNSAPDKSGLPSDRFSAERTGGSVSTLTIQRTQQEDSAVYLCASSLSGTVNEQFFGPGTRLTVL.

CDR3 residues: CASSPRATEAFF. For the CDR3, the DNA is TGTGCCAGCAGCCCTCGAGCCACTGAAGCTTTCTTT. The rearrangement joins TRBV7-8 to TRBJ1-1, with D hard to call. The V and J ends lost 5 bases and 4 bases respectively, with 8 bases between them. CDR1 SGHVS and CDR2 FQNEAQ come from the germline V gene. This CDR3 has 12 amino acids.

This clone was recorded only once. The chain couples TRBV15 to TRBJ1-1; 10 bases map to TRBD1. CDR3 length equals 14 residues. Germline V gene sequence: CDR1 LNHNV, CDR2 YYDKDF (reference sequence). Trimming removed 5 bases from V and 4 bases from J; junction bases left unmatched: 4. DNA for the CDR3: TGTGCCACCAGCCGCCGGACAGGGGGCACTGAAGCTTTCTTT. Amino acid sequence: CATSRRTGGTEAFF.

The V and J genes are TRBV29-1 and TRBJ2-1; maybe TRBD2 (5 bases). V was pared by 4 bases and J by 3 bases, with 7 bases between. The CDR3 consists of 12 residues. The V gene's germline CDR1 is SQVTM and CDR2 ANQGSEA. The CDR3 loop is CSVAGSYNEQFF. In DNA form, the CDR3 reads TGCAGCGTTGCGGGGAGCTACAATGAGCAGTTCTTC.

This clone has just a few counts. This rearrangement joins TRBV7-9 to TRBJ2-2; D is ambiguous. The V and J ends lost 8 bases and 1 base respectively, with 11 bases between them. This CDR3 spans 14 amino acids. Germline CDR1 and CDR2: SEHNR and FQNEAQ (reference sequence). Written as DNA, the CDR3 is TGTGCCAGCTGCGAGCTTCGGAACACCGGGGAGCTGTTTTTT. Translation: CASCELRNTGELFF.

J is TRBJ2-1 and V is TRBV4-3; 9 nucleotides agree with TRBD2. This CDR3 has 16 residues. Germline V lookup: CDR1 LGHNA, CDR2 YSLEER. The V and J ends lost 0 bases and 9 bases, in that order; junction bases with no gene match: 9. CDR3 amino acids: CASSQDLASGTLEQFF. The CDR3 coding sequence is TGCGCCAGCAGCCAAGACTTGGCTAGCGGGACGCTTGAGCAGTTCTTC.

V is TRBV11-3 and J is TRBJ1-1; D ambiguous. The germline CDR1 and CDR2 sequences are SGHNT and YENEEA. The V end was cut by 2 bases, the J end by 6 bases, with 7 bases between. The CDR3 contains 12 residues. CDR3 nucleotide sequence: TGTGCCAGCAGCTTAAGAAGCCCTGAAGCTTTCTTT. It specifies CASSLRSPEAFF.

This sequence joins TRBV18 and TRBJ2-1; maybe TRBD2 (5 bases). Trimming removed 2 bases from V and 5 bases from J, with 13 bases in between. The CDR3 totals 15 residues. Germline assignment: CDR1 KGHSH and CDR2 LQKENI. CDR3 sequence reads: CASSPGLAGHNEQFF. The CDR3 region has the DNA TGTGCCAGCTCACCAGGGCTAGCCGGGCACAATGAGCAGTTCTTC.

The chain carries TRBV30 and TRBJ1-5, with D tentatively TRBD1 (6 bases). Germline V gene sequence: CDR1 GTSNPN, CDR2 SVGIG (reference sequence). There are 15 residues in the CDR3. The germline V and J ends were trimmed by 3 bases and 1 base, with 13 bases remaining between them. As DNA, the CDR3 is TGTGCCTGGAGACTTACGGGGGCGAGCAATCAGCCCCAGCATTTT. It translates to CAWRLTGASNQPQHF.

This clone was seen a handful of times. The genes are TRBV28 and TRBJ2-1; TRBD1 matches 9 bases. J gave up 8 bases and V 6 bases, and 2 bases lay outside the gene matches. Germline CDR1 and CDR2: MDHEN and SYDVKM. This CDR3 contains 12 residues. The DNA for the CDR3 is TGTGCCAGCAGACAGGGGGCGTATGAGCAGTTCTTC. Its translation is CASRQGAYEQFF.

V gene TRBV5-1 combines with J gene TRBJ1-3; tentatively, D is TRBD1 (5 bases). Trimming stripped 0 bases from V and 8 bases from J, with 9 bases between. The germline V gene has CDR1 SGHRS and CDR2 YFSETQ. The CDR3 consists of 13 residues. For the CDR3, the DNA is TGCGCCAGCAGCTTGGACGTGGGGGACACCATATATTTT. This sequence encodes CASSLDVGDTIYF.

V is TRBV12-5 and J is TRBJ1-5; D possibly corresponds to TRBD1 (5 bases). This CDR3 region has 13 residues. The germline V and J ends were trimmed by 6 bases and 6 bases, with 12 bases remaining between them. The germline V gene encodes CDR1 LGHNT and CDR2 FRNRAP. CDR3 sequence reads: CASGQNQGQPQHF. The DNA for the CDR3 is TGTGCTAGTGGCCAAAACCAGGGTCAGCCCCAGCATTTT. Full variable domain (rest looked up from reference TRBV12-5 and TRBJ1-5): DARVTQTPRHKVTEMGQEVTMRCQPILGHNTVFWYRQTMMQGLELLAYFRNRAPLDDSGMPKDRFSAEMPDATLATLKIQPSEPRDSAVYFCASGQNQGQPQHFGDGTRLSIL.

This clone has just one count. The chain has TRBV5-8 and TRBJ2-3; tentatively, D is TRBD2 (6 bases). This CDR3 is 15 amino acids long. CDR1 and CDR2 (germline): SGHTS, YDEGEE. V was trimmed by 6 bases and J by 5 bases, leaving 19 bases between them. CDR3 in amino acids: CASTQSARGGDTQYF. CDR3 DNA sequence: TGTGCCAGCACCCAGAGCGCCCGGGGAGGAGATACGCAGTATTTT.